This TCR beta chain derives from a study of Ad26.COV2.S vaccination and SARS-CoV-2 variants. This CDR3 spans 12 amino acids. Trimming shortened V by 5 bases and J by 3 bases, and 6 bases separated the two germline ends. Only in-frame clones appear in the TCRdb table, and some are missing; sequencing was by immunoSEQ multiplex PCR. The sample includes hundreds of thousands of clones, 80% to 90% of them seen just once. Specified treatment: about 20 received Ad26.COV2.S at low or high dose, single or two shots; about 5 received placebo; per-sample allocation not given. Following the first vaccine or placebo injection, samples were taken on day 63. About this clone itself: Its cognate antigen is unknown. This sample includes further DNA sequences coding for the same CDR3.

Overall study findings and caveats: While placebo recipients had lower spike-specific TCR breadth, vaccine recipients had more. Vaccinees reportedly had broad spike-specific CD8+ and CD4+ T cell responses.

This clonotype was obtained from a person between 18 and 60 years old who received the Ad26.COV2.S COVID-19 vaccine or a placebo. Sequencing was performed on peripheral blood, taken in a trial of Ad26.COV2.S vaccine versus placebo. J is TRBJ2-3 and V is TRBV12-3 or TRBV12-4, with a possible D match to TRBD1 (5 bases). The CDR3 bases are TGTGCCAGCAGTAAGGGGACAGATACGCAGTATTTT. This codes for CASSKGTDTQYF.